This is a list of T cell receptor beta chains from one sample in a study of T cell repertoires in ileal Crohn's disease. The table came from immunoSEQ multiplex PCR; TCRdb's copy has only in-frame clones and leaves some out. Found here are approximately 4,100 clones, 72% of them singletons; the top ten hold 7.5% to 9.5%. What was sequenced was ileal tissue. The receptors here all came from an adult with Crohn's disease. Each CDR3 is given with its conserved first and last residue. A D gene is named only where the DNA matches it firmly. Clone size is stated in some rows and not others, as once, few, many or a class when expanded.

.,.,TRBJ1-4,TRBV4-2,CASSQDVQDEKLFF,TGTGCCAGCAGCCAAGATGTACAGGATGAAAAACTGTTTTTT
once,.,TRBJ2-3,TRBV19,CASSIGRGNTQYF,TGTGCCAGTAGTATTGGCAGGGGCAATACGCAGTATTTT
.,.,TRBJ1-5,TRBV7-2,CASSLWTDSNQPQHF,TGTGCCAGCAGCCTATGGACAGATAGCAATCAGCCCCAGCATTTT
few,TRBD2,TRBJ2-1,TRBV5-1,CASSRPKERGAVSYNEQFF,TGCGCCAGCAGCCGACCTAAGGAGCGGGGGGCCGTCTCCTACAATGAGCAGTTCTTC
few,TRBD1,TRBJ2-7,TRBV2,CASRPGQGKQYF,TGTGCCAGCAGACCCGGACAGGGCAAGCAGTACTTC
.,.,TRBJ1-5,TRBV6-5,CASSYSGGPQHF,TGTGCCAGCAGTTACTCCGGCGGGCCCCAGCATTTT
few,TRBD1,TRBJ2-7,TRBV2,CASTGTGSGEQYF,TGTGCCAGCACCGGGACAGGGTCGGGTGAGCAGTACTTC
once,TRBD1,TRBJ1-1,TRBV2,CASSDNRGMNTEAFF,TGTGCCAGCAGCGACAACAGGGGGATGAACACTGAAGCTTTCTTT
.,.,TRBJ1-5,TRBV18,CASSRPGTAEPQHF,TGTGCCAGCTCACGTCCCGGGACCGCCGAGCCCCAGCATTTT
large,TRBD1,TRBJ1-3,TRBV6-1,CASSAIGGTGNTIYF,TGTGCCAGCAGTGCAATAGGGGGCACAGGAAACACCATATATTTT
.,TRBD2,TRBJ2-2,TRBV10-3,CAISESSLAGSTGELFF,TGTGCCATCAGTGAGTCGAGTCTAGCGGGGAGCACCGGGGAGCTGTTTTTT
.,.,TRBJ1-5,TRBV2,CASSVRSNQPQHF,TGTGCCAGCAGTGTCAGGAGCAATCAGCCCCAGCATTTT
.,TRBD2,TRBJ2-1,TRBV14,CASSQGTSARNEQFF,TGTGCCAGCAGCCAAGGGACTAGCGCCCGCAATGAGCAGTTCTTC
.,.,TRBJ2-3,TRBV2,CASSLARARDTQYF,TGTGCCAGCAGTTTGGCCCGCGCGAGAGATACGCAGTATTTT
few,.,TRBJ2-3,TRBV25-1,CASSEPRDGSTDTQYF,TGTGCCAGCAGTGAGCCCAGGGATGGAAGCACAGATACGCAGTATTTT
.,.,TRBJ1-5,TRBV6-1,CASRGTAASNQPQHF,TGTGCCAGCAGGGGGACGGCCGCTAGCAATCAGCCCCAGCATTTT
.,.,TRBJ2-7,TRBV19,CASSIARGSYEQYF,TGTGCCAGTAGTATAGCTAGAGGCAGCTACGAGCAGTACTTC
.,.,TRBJ2-5,TRBV5-1,CASSLGTSSEGQETQYF,TGCGCCAGCAGCTTGGGAACTAGTAGCGAAGGGCAAGAGACCCAGTACTTC
few,TRBD1,TRBJ2-5,TRBV29-1,CSVGQGVGQETQYF,TGCAGCGTGGGACAGGGAGTAGGCCAAGAGACCCAGTACTTC
few,.,TRBJ1-1,TRBV15,CATSRMTGNTEAFF,TGTGCCACCAGCAGAATGACAGGGAACACTGAAGCTTTCTTT
.,.,TRBJ2-5,TRBV9,CASSDRTPGAQYF,TGTGCCAGCAGCGATCGGACGCCGGGGGCCCAGTACTTC
few,TRBD1,TRBJ1-2,TRBV7-2,CASSPGQGRGYTF,TGTGCCAGCAGCCCCGGACAGGGAAGGGGCTACACCTTC
.,TRBD2,TRBJ2-5,TRBV10-3,CAISEDGGQETQYF,TGTGCCATCAGTGAGGACGGGGGGCAAGAGACCCAGTACTTC
.,.,TRBJ2-3,TRBV11-2,CASSLSTDTQYF,TGTGCCAGCAGCCTCTCGACAGATACGCAGTATTTT
.,.,TRBJ1-3,TRBV23-1,CASSQSIGKPSGNTIYF,TGCGCCAGCAGTCAATCGATCGGCAAGCCCTCTGGAAACACCATATATTTT
.,TRBD2,TRBJ2-7,TRBV27,CASSAMSGGRTEQYF,TGTGCCAGCAGTGCTATGAGCGGGGGGAGGACCGAGCAGTACTTC
.,.,TRBJ1-5,TRBV2,CASLRTGNQPQHF,TGTGCCAGCTTGAGGACTGGCAATCAGCCCCAGCATTTT
.,TRBD1,TRBJ1-6,TRBV10-1,CASGQGYNSPLHF,TGCGCCAGCGGACAGGGGTATAATTCACCCCTCCACTTT
.,.,TRBJ2-5,TRBV5-1,CASSGGTVQETQYF,TGCGCCAGCAGCGGCGGGACAGTGCAAGAGACCCAGTACTTC
.,TRBD1,TRBJ1-1,TRBV23-1,CASSSNFSGQGRVAFF,TGCGCCAGCAGTTCGAATTTCTCGGGACAGGGGCGAGTGGCTTTCTTT
.,TRBD1,TRBJ2-5,TRBV7-6,CASSLEGGQGRGETQYF,TGTGCCAGCAGCTTAGAAGGGGGACAGGGCCGGGGAGAGACCCAGTACTTC
.,.,TRBJ1-4,TRBV27,CASSLGLGATNEKLFF,TGTGCCAGCAGTTTAGGGTTGGGTGCAACTAATGAAAAACTGTTTTTT
.,.,TRBJ2-3,TRBV29-1,CSVKRRGTDTQYF,TGCAGCGTTAAGAGGAGGGGGACAGATACGCAGTATTTT
.,.,TRBJ2-3,TRBV6-5,CASSYSATYSTDTQYF,TGTGCCAGCAGTTACTCAGCTACTTACAGCACAGATACGCAGTATTTT
.,.,TRBJ2-5,TRBV10-2,CASSESGGRGTQYF,TGCGCCAGCAGTGAGTCGGGGGGGCGGGGGACCCAGTACTTC
.,TRBD1,TRBJ1-1,TRBV7-9,CASSHPGGMSEAFF,TGTGCCAGCAGTCACCCAGGGGGAATGAGTGAAGCTTTCTTT
.,.,TRBJ1-4,TRBV30,CAWGRPAGLNEKLFF,TGTGCCTGGGGTCGCCCCGCAGGCCTAAATGAAAAACTGTTTTTT
.,TRBD1,TRBJ2-3,TRBV6-5,CASRPSAGQGQYF,TGTGCCAGCAGGCCTTCCGCGGGACAGGGGCAGTATTTT
.,.,TRBJ1-2,TRBV7-2,CASSFEGFGYTF,TGTGCCAGCAGCTTCGAGGGTTTTGGCTACACCTTC
.,.,TRBJ1-1,TRBV5-1,CASSTKGRGTEAFF,TGCGCCAGCAGCACGAAGGGTCGCGGCACTGAAGCTTTCTTT